This is a list of T cell receptor beta chains from one sample in a study of blood T cell repertoires in COVID-19. Sequenced by immunoSEQ multiplex PCR; TCRdb stores in-frame clones only, minus some. The sample yields about 370,000 clones, about 90% seen once. Sequencing input: PBMCs or T cells enriched from blood (not recorded which). These receptor sequences come from a woman between 25 and 40 years old who had recovered from COVID-19. Each CDR3 is given with its conserved first and last residue. The order of the fields is J gene, V gene, D gene, clone size, CDR3 DNA, CDR3 protein. The D gene is left open where the match is weak. Not all rows give a size; the values are once, few, many and, for expanded clones, a class.

J gene: TRBJ2-7
V gene: TRBV10-3
D gene: TRBD2
clone size: -
CDR3 DNA: TGTGCCATCAGTGATGGGACTAGCGTCGAGCAGTACTTC
CDR3 protein: CAISDGTSVEQYF

J gene: TRBJ2-1
V gene: TRBV4-2
D gene: -
clone size: -
CDR3 DNA: TGTGCCAGCAGCCAACGGGTAGCCGATGAGCAGTTCTTC
CDR3 protein: CASSQRVADEQFF

J gene: TRBJ1-2
V gene: TRBV10-2
D gene: -
clone size: -
CDR3 DNA: TGCGCCAGCAGTGAGTCCGACACCGGCTACACCTTC
CDR3 protein: CASSESDTGYTF

J gene: TRBJ1-6
V gene: TRBV7-6
D gene: -
clone size: -
CDR3 DNA: TGTGCCAGCAGCCCCAGGGATACCTATAATTCACCCCTCCACTTT
CDR3 protein: CASSPRDTYNSPLHF

J gene: TRBJ1-5
V gene: TRBV6-5
D gene: -
clone size: -
CDR3 DNA: TGTGCCAGCAGCCTGGCCGGGTCAGGCAATCAGCCCCAGCATTTT
CDR3 protein: CASSLAGSGNQPQHF

J gene: TRBJ2-3
V gene: TRBV7-6
D gene: TRBD2
clone size: -
CDR3 DNA: TGTGCCAGCAGCCTCATAGCGGGGCGCACAGATACGCAGTATTTT
CDR3 protein: CASSLIAGRTDTQYF

J gene: TRBJ2-1
V gene: TRBV2
D gene: -
clone size: -
CDR3 DNA: TGTGCCAGCAGTCTCGAACGGAGCTCCTACAATGAGCAGTTCTTC
CDR3 protein: CASSLERSSYNEQFF

J gene: TRBJ1-2
V gene: TRBV19
D gene: -
clone size: -
CDR3 DNA: TGTGCCAGTAGAACCCGATTAGATGGCTACACCTTC
CDR3 protein: CASRTRLDGYTF

J gene: TRBJ1-1
V gene: TRBV5-1
D gene: -
clone size: -
CDR3 DNA: TGCGCCAGCCTAGTGTCGACAGGAGACACTGAAGCTTTCTTT
CDR3 protein: CASLVSTGDTEAFF

J gene: TRBJ2-3
V gene: TRBV30
D gene: TRBD1
clone size: -
CDR3 DNA: TGTGCCTGGAGTGTAGTGACAGGGGCTCGCACAGATACGCAGTATTTT
CDR3 protein: CAWSVVTGARTDTQYF

J gene: TRBJ2-2
V gene: TRBV2
D gene: TRBD2
clone size: once
CDR3 DNA: TGTGCCACCGGGACTAGCGGGGGGGCCGGAGCCGGGGAGCTGTTTTTT
CDR3 protein: CATGTSGGAGAGELFF

J gene: TRBJ1-5
V gene: TRBV28
D gene: -
clone size: -
CDR3 DNA: TGTGCCAGCAGAAGACAGGTCGGCGGCAATCAGCCCCAGCATTTT
CDR3 protein: CASRRQVGGNQPQHF

J gene: TRBJ1-1
V gene: TRBV7-9
D gene: TRBD1
clone size: -
CDR3 DNA: TGTGCCAGCAGCCCCCTACGACAGGGGGGCACTGAAGCTTTCTTT
CDR3 protein: CASSPLRQGGTEAFF

J gene: TRBJ2-1
V gene: TRBV29-1
D gene: TRBD1
clone size: -
CDR3 DNA: TGCAGCGTTGTGTGGACAGGGGGCGAGGGTGAGCAGTTCTTC
CDR3 protein: CSVVWTGGEGEQFF

J gene: TRBJ2-7
V gene: TRBV27
D gene: -
clone size: once
CDR3 DNA: TGTGCCAGCAGTCTTATAGCGGAGGGAGCCTACGAGCAGTACTTC
CDR3 protein: CASSLIAEGAYEQYF

J gene: TRBJ1-1
V gene: TRBV5-1
D gene: TRBD1
clone size: -
CDR3 DNA: TGCGCCAGCAGCTCGCTATTGGGACAGACGAACACTGAAGCTTTCTTT
CDR3 protein: CASSSLLGQTNTEAFF

J gene: TRBJ2-3
V gene: TRBV5-1
D gene: -
clone size: -
CDR3 DNA: TGCGCCAGCAATCCCGGACTAACTTCCCCAGATACGCAGTATTTT
CDR3 protein: CASNPGLTSPDTQYF

J gene: TRBJ1-3
V gene: TRBV18
D gene: -
clone size: -
CDR3 DNA: TGTGCCAGCTCACTGGCAGGGACATCTTCTGGAAACACCATATATTTT
CDR3 protein: CASSLAGTSSGNTIYF

J gene: TRBJ1-2
V gene: TRBV7-3
D gene: -
clone size: -
CDR3 DNA: TGTGCCAGCAGCTTAGACCAGGGATATGGCTACACCTTC
CDR3 protein: CASSLDQGYGYTF

J gene: TRBJ1-2
V gene: TRBV29-1
D gene: -
clone size: -
CDR3 DNA: TGCAGCGTGGTGCCCACAGGGCCCGGGGGCTACACCTTC
CDR3 protein: CSVVPTGPGGYTF

J gene: TRBJ1-6
V gene: TRBV7-2
D gene: -
clone size: -
CDR3 DNA: TGTGCCAGCAGCCCCTGGCTGAATTCACCCCTCCACTTT
CDR3 protein: CASSPWLNSPLHF

J gene: TRBJ1-4
V gene: TRBV5-1
D gene: -
clone size: -
CDR3 DNA: TGCGCCAGCAGCTTCACAGGGATCAATGAAAAACTGTTTTTT
CDR3 protein: CASSFTGINEKLFF

J gene: TRBJ2-7
V gene: TRBV5-1
D gene: -
clone size: -
CDR3 DNA: TGCGCCAGCAGCTTCTCAAGTCCGGGAGCCCCTTACGAGCAGTACTTC
CDR3 protein: CASSFSSPGAPYEQYF

J gene: TRBJ1-1
V gene: TRBV30
D gene: -
clone size: -
CDR3 DNA: TGTGCCTGGAGTCACGTTTTGGGGGGGAACACTGAAGCTTTCTTT
CDR3 protein: CAWSHVLGGNTEAFF

J gene: TRBJ1-1
V gene: TRBV25-1
D gene: TRBD1
clone size: -
CDR3 DNA: TGTGCCAGCAGTGAAAACAGGGGGACCGCTGAAGCTTTCTTT
CDR3 protein: CASSENRGTAEAFF

J gene: TRBJ2-1
V gene: TRBV13
D gene: TRBD1
clone size: -
CDR3 DNA: TGTGCCAGCACCCGCTTAGGGGGCGTCTTCAATGAGCAGTTCTTC
CDR3 protein: CASTRLGGVFNEQFF

J gene: TRBJ2-3
V gene: TRBV18
D gene: -
clone size: -
CDR3 DNA: TGTGCCAGCTCACCACCGACGGGAACGACCCTTAGCACAGATACGCAGTATTTT
CDR3 protein: CASSPPTGTTLSTDTQYF

J gene: TRBJ1-3
V gene: TRBV7-9
D gene: -
clone size: -
CDR3 DNA: TGTGCCAGCAGCTTGGCACAGGGTAGTCGAAACACCATATATTTT
CDR3 protein: CASSLAQGSRNTIYF

J gene: TRBJ1-1
V gene: TRBV7-9
D gene: -
clone size: -
CDR3 DNA: TGTGCCAGCAGCTCAAAGGGGGAGGGCACTGAAGCTTTCTTT
CDR3 protein: CASSSKGEGTEAFF

J gene: TRBJ2-5
V gene: TRBV5-1
D gene: TRBD1
clone size: -
CDR3 DNA: TGCGCCAGCACCATTGTTGGGACAGGAGTCGAGACCCAGTACTTC
CDR3 protein: CASTIVGTGVETQYF

J gene: TRBJ2-1
V gene: TRBV6-2/TRBV6-3
D gene: -
clone size: -
CDR3 DNA: TGTGCCAGCAGTTCGCGATTATTCCCCTCCTACAATGAGCAGTTCTTC
CDR3 protein: CASSSRLFPSYNEQFF

J gene: TRBJ2-1
V gene: TRBV9
D gene: TRBD2
clone size: -
CDR3 DNA: TGTGCCAGCAGCTCCACCCCAGTAGATAGCGGGAGTACCTACAATGAGCAGTTCTTC
CDR3 protein: CASSSTPVDSGSTYNEQFF

J gene: TRBJ1-1
V gene: TRBV27
D gene: TRBD1
clone size: -
CDR3 DNA: TGTGCCAGCAGTTTGGGTGGCAGGGGGCTTCCGGGCACTGAAGCTTTCTTT
CDR3 protein: CASSLGGRGLPGTEAFF

J gene: TRBJ2-2
V gene: TRBV29-1
D gene: TRBD2
clone size: -
CDR3 DNA: TGCAGCGTTGAAGTGGGTCTAGCGGGGGGCGGGGAGCTGTTTTTT
CDR3 protein: CSVEVGLAGGGELFF

J gene: TRBJ2-6
V gene: TRBV19
D gene: -
clone size: -
CDR3 DNA: TGTGCCAGTAACGAGGGATCATCCTCTGGGGCCAACGTCCTGACTTTC
CDR3 protein: CASNEGSSSGANVLTF

J gene: TRBJ1-1
V gene: TRBV3-1/TRBV3-2
D gene: TRBD1
clone size: -
CDR3 DNA: TGTGCCAGCAGCCACCCAGACAGGGACACTGAAGCTTTCTTT
CDR3 protein: CASSHPDRDTEAFF

J gene: TRBJ2-3
V gene: TRBV4-1
D gene: -
clone size: -
CDR3 DNA: TGCGCCAGCAGCCAAGGTTGGCGGGATCAAGATACGCAGTATTTT
CDR3 protein: CASSQGWRDQDTQYF

J gene: TRBJ1-1
V gene: TRBV5-4
D gene: -
clone size: -
CDR3 DNA: TGTGCCAGCAGCCCCCCGACAGGGAACACTGAAGCTTTCTTT
CDR3 protein: CASSPPTGNTEAFF

J gene: TRBJ1-2
V gene: TRBV4-3
D gene: -
clone size: -
CDR3 DNA: TGCGCCAGCAGCCAAGGACTGGACACGAACTATGGCTACACCTTC
CDR3 protein: CASSQGLDTNYGYTF

J gene: TRBJ1-1
V gene: TRBV28
D gene: TRBD1
clone size: -
CDR3 DNA: TGTGCCAGCTTCATCCCCTGGACAGGGAACACTGAAGCTTTCTTT
CDR3 protein: CASFIPWTGNTEAFF

J gene: TRBJ1-1
V gene: TRBV3-1/TRBV3-2
D gene: -
clone size: -
CDR3 DNA: TGTGCCAGCAGCCCCGTCGTGGGGCAGAACACTGAAGCTTTCTTT
CDR3 protein: CASSPVVGQNTEAFF

J gene: TRBJ1-1
V gene: TRBV5-4
D gene: -
clone size: -
CDR3 DNA: TGTGCCAGCAGCCCCCAGGGCAGGGACACTGAAGCTTTCTTT
CDR3 protein: CASSPQGRDTEAFF

J gene: TRBJ1-1
V gene: TRBV5-4
D gene: -
clone size: -
CDR3 DNA: TGTGCCAGCAGCCCGGGACTCTTGAACACTGAAGCTTTCTTT
CDR3 protein: CASSPGLLNTEAFF

J gene: TRBJ1-4
V gene: TRBV25-1
D gene: -
clone size: -
CDR3 DNA: TGTGCCAGCAGTGCGCGGTTGACAGCCAATAATGAAAAACTGTTTTTT
CDR3 protein: CASSARLTANNEKLFF

J gene: TRBJ1-3
V gene: TRBV19
D gene: -
clone size: -
CDR3 DNA: TGTGCCAGTAACTCGGGTTCTGGAAACACCATATATTTT
CDR3 protein: CASNSGSGNTIYF

J gene: TRBJ2-4
V gene: TRBV19
D gene: -
clone size: -
CDR3 DNA: TGTGCCAGTAGAAGGGGAGGACTCACCAAAAACATTCAGTACTTC
CDR3 protein: CASRRGGLTKNIQYF

J gene: TRBJ1-2
V gene: TRBV18
D gene: -
clone size: -
CDR3 DNA: TGTGCCAGCTCACCACTCGGGGACTATGGCTACACCTTC
CDR3 protein: CASSPLGDYGYTF

J gene: TRBJ1-2
V gene: TRBV18
D gene: TRBD1
clone size: -
CDR3 DNA: TGTGCCAGCTTCCCGCGGGACAGGGGGATTAACTATGGCTACACCTTC
CDR3 protein: CASFPRDRGINYGYTF